The 8 T cell receptor beta chains reported below all come from one sample, sequenced in a study of blood T cell repertoires in COVID-19. This table comes from immunoSEQ multiplex PCR, and its TCRdb copy is limited to in-frame clones, with some not included. The sample records around 200,000 clones, around three quarters being singletons. The specimen sequenced was peripheral blood. These receptors all stem from a woman in her seventies with acute or convalescent COVID-19.

The CDR3 region is CASSVRTQGTEAFF. The CDR3 bases are TGTGCCAGCAGCGTAAGGACTCAGGGGACTGAAGCTTTCTTT. This sequence joins TRBV9 and TRBJ1-1; a possible D gene is TRBD1 (6 bases). Trimming pared 1 base from V and 5 bases from J, leaving 12 bases between. This CDR3 contains 14 residues. Per germline, CDR1 SGDLS and CDR2 YYNGEE.

The chain combines TRBV24-1 with TRBJ2-3; possibly TRBD2 for D (7 bases). Germline V gene data show CDR1 as KGHDR and CDR2 as SFDVKD. This CDR3 is 16 amino acids long. V was clipped by 4 bases and J by 1 base, with 14 bases between them. CDR3 loop: CATSDRGAGGTDTQYF. CDR3 coding DNA: TGTGCCACCAGTGACCGGGGGGCAGGGGGCACAGATACGCAGTATTTT.

The chain combines TRBV6-5 with TRBJ1-1; unclear D gene. Germline-derived CDR1 and CDR2 are MNHEY and SVGAGI. Trimming shortened V by 6 bases and J by 1 base, and 9 bases separated the two germline ends. The CDR3 is 13 residues long. CDR3 residues: CASRLQSNTEAFF. The CDR3 region has the DNA TGTGCCAGCAGATTACAGTCGAACACTGAAGCTTTCTTT.

CDR3 DNA: TGTGCCAGTAAAAGAGGACTCGATAACTATGGCTACACCTTC. This encodes CASKRGLDNYGYTF. The chain employs TRBV19 and TRBJ1-2; no definite D call. The V gene lost 7 bases and the J gene lost 1 base, with 13 bases spanning the gap. Germline CDR1 and CDR2: LNHDA and SQIVND (reference sequence). The CDR3 is 14 residues long.

This clone came up once. The CDR3 DNA is TGCAGTGCTAGTAGGTGGCAGATGACAGCGAACACCGGGGAGCTGTTTTTT. This translates into CSASRWQMTANTGELFF. V usage is TRBV20-1 and J usage is TRBJ2-2; a weak D match, TRBD1 (5 bases). The germline gives CDR1 DFQATT, CDR2 SNEGSKA (reference sequence). Trimming cost V 3 bases and J 0 bases, with 17 bases left between them. This CDR3 contains 17 residues.

CDR3: CASSPEGGGTEAFF. DNA for the CDR3: TGTGCCAGCTCACCAGAGGGAGGGGGCACTGAAGCTTTCTTT. The genes are TRBV18 and TRBJ1-1; perhaps TRBD1 as D (6 bases). V was pared by 2 bases and J by 4 bases, with 11 bases between. From germline, CDR1 is KGHSH and CDR2 LQKENI. CDR3 length: 14 residues. Drawing the rest from reference TRBV18 and TRBJ1-1, the complete variable domain is NAGVMQNPRHLVRRRGQEARLRCSPMKGHSHVYWYRQLPEEGLKFMVYLQKENIIDESGMPKERFSAEFPKEGPSILRIQQVVRGDSAAYFCASSPEGGGTEAFFGQGTRLTVV.

This clone was picked up one time. The CDR3 DNA is TGCGCCAGCAGCCAAGATCCTACCAAAGAGACCCAGTACTTC. This encodes CASSQDPTKETQYF. This sequence joins TRBV4-1 and TRBJ2-5; D is unclear. This CDR3 spans 14 amino acids. CDR1 is MGHRA, CDR2 YSYEKL, per germline. The ends were cut back, 0 bases at V and 3 bases at J, with 8 bases in the middle.

The chain employs TRBV6-5 and TRBJ2-1; 7 nucleotides align to TRBD2. The CDR3 length is 14 residues. CDR1 is MNHEY, CDR2 SVGAGI, per germline. Trimming took 2 bases from V and 3 from J; bases not matched to a gene: 1. The CDR3 sequence is CASSYGTNYNEQFF. As DNA, the CDR3 is TGTGCCAGCAGTTACGGGACTAACTACAATGAGCAGTTCTTC.